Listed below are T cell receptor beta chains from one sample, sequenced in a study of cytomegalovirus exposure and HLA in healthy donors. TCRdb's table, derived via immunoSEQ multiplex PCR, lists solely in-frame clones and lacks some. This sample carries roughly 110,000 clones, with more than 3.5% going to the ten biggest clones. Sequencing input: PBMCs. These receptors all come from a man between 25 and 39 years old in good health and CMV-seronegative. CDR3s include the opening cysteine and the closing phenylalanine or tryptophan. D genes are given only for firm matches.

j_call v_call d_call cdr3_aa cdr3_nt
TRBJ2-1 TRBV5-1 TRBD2 CASSLVAGASYNEQFF TGCGCCAGCAGCTTAGTAGCGGGGGCGTCCTACAATGAGCAGTTCTTC
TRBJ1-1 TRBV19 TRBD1 CASKTGVNTEAFF TGTGCCAGCAAGACAGGGGTCAACACTGAAGCTTTCTTT
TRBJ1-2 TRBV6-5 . CASSSRGNNYGYTF TGTGCCAGCAGTTCTCGGGGGAATAACTATGGCTACACCTTC
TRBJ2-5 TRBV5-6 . CASSLYRVGVRAPETQYF TGTGCCAGCAGCCTGTATAGGGTAGGGGTCAGGGCGCCGGAGACCCAGTACTTC
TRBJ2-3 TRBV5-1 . CASSVTPETQYF TGCGCCAGCAGCGTGACTCCCGAAACGCAGTATTTT
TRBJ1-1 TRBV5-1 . CASSLYSDTEAFF TGCGCCAGCAGCCTGTACTCTGACACTGAAGCTTTCTTT
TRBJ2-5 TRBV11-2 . CASSFKGRQETQYF TGTGCCAGCAGCTTCAAGGGGCGCCAAGAGACCCAGTACTTC
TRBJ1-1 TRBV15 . CATSGQGPNTEAFF TGTGCCACCAGCGGTCAGGGCCCTAACACTGAAGCTTTCTTT
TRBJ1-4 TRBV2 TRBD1 CASLTGYNEKLFF TGTGCCTCCCTGACAGGGTATAATGAAAAACTGTTTTTT
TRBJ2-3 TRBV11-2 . CASSLDIRTSNTQYF TGTGCCAGCAGCTTAGATATCCGGACATCCAATACGCAGTATTTT